These 22 T cell receptor beta chains originate from one sample sequenced in a study of T cells in Graves' hyperthyroidism and ophthalmopathy. RNA transcripts were the template for amplifying TCR beta CDR3 regions. The HTBI primer set drove a first-round RT-PCR of the TCR CDR3. A single record per CDR3 protein comes from TCRdb applying MiXCR to the multiplex PCR reads. The sample carries about 400,000 distinct CDR3 sequences, more than 13% recorded once. The sequenced sample consisted of blood. These receptors all come from a woman aged 25 to 39 with Graves' hyperthyroidism.

The chain is built from TRBV7-3 and TRBJ2-3; D may be TRBD1 or TRBD2 (5 bases each). Per the germline V gene, CDR1 is SGHTA and CDR2 is FQGTGA. This CDR3 has 14 amino acids. V shed 5 bases and J shed 2 bases, with 11 bases lying between them. CDR3 nucleotides: TGTGCCAGCAGCCACCGGGACCACACAGATACGCAGTATTTT. This gives the protein CASSHRDHTDTQYF.

This clonotype was counted only a few times. The chain has TRBV7-8 and TRBJ1-2; the match to TRBD1 covers 7 bases. The CDR3 has 13 amino acids. V shed 5 bases, J shed 4 bases, and the junction held 4 bases outside the gene matches. Germline-derived CDR1 and CDR2 are SGHVS and FQNEAQ. The CDR3 loop is CASSTGQTYGYTF. The CDR3 DNA follows: TGTGCCAGCAGCACGGGACAGACCTATGGCTACACCTTC.

The chain combines TRBV6-6 with TRBJ2-1; D is tentatively TRBD1 or TRBD2 (5 bases each). V lost 0 bases, J lost 3 bases, and 9 bases lay in between. CDR3 length: 15 residues. Germline CDR1 MNHNY, CDR2 SVGAGI (reference sequence). The CDR3 nucleotides are TGTGCCAGCAGTTACTCCGGGACCCACTACAATGAGCAGTTCTTC. Translation: CASSYSGTHYNEQFF.

The chain employs TRBV6-1 and TRBJ1-3; 9 bases agree with TRBD1. Germline assignment: CDR1 MNHNS and CDR2 SASEGT. J gave up 1 base and V 4 bases, and 2 bases lay outside the gene matches. This CDR3 has 15 residues. The CDR3 is CASSAGTGSGNTIYF. The CDR3 region has the DNA TGTGCCAGCAGTGCCGGGACAGGGTCTGGAAACACCATATATTTT.

This clonotype was counted ten times or more. This rearrangement joins TRBV3-1 to TRBJ2-4, with 10 bases lining up with TRBD2. J gave up 0 bases and V 4 bases, and 9 bases lay outside the gene matches. The CDR3 length is 18 residues. Germline V gene data show CDR1 as LGHDT and CDR2 as YNNKEL (reference sequence). CDR3 coding DNA: TGTGCCAGCAGCCCCGAGTGGACTAGCGGAGTAGCCAAAAACATTCAGTACTTC. Amino acids: CASSPEWTSGVAKNIQYF.

This chain connects TRBV6-4 to TRBJ1-2, with D maybe TRBD1 (6 bases). Looked up from germline, CDR1 is MRHNA and CDR2 is SNTAGT. The V end lost 6 bases, the J end lost 4 bases, and 15 bases lay between the germline ends. The CDR3 extends over 14 amino acids. Written as DNA, the CDR3 is TGTGCCAGCAGCAGACAGGAGGCCATCTATGGCTACACCTTC. This gives the protein CASSRQEAIYGYTF.

This chain joins TRBV27 and TRBJ2-3, with unresolved D. This CDR3 region has 12 residues. Germline lookup yields CDR1 MNHEY and CDR2 SMNVEV (reference sequence). V was cut by 8 bases and J by 4 bases, with 10 bases left in between. The CDR3 DNA follows: TGTGCCAGCCGCTCCGGACCAGATACGCAGTATTTT. This gives the protein CASRSGPDTQYF.

This chain connects TRBV6-1 to TRBJ2-3, with 9 positions matching TRBD2. Per the germline V gene, CDR1 is MNHNS and CDR2 is SASEGT. J lost 0 bases, V lost 6 bases, and 4 bases had no gene match. This CDR3 comprises 15 residues. The CDR3 nucleotides read TGTGCCAGCAGGGTAGCGGGAGCTAGCACAGATACGCAGTATTTT. It translates to CASRVAGASTDTQYF.

Turning to this clonotype: A much larger clone sits a single nucleotide away, making a read error possible. The chain uses TRBV11-2 and TRBJ1-5; D possibly corresponds to TRBD1 (5 bases). Trimming took off 7 bases at V and 0 bases at J, with 13 bases between the two ends. Germline lookup yields CDR1 SGHAT and CDR2 FQNNGV. The CDR3 length is 15 residues. CDR3 nucleotides: TGTGCCAGCACCCACGGCGGGGGTAGCAATCAGCCCCAGCATTTT. Translation gives CASTHGGGSNQPQHF. The full variable domain, its missing parts supplied by reference TRBV11-2 and TRBJ1-5, is EAGVAQSPRYKIIEKRQSVAFWCNPISGHATLYWYQQILGQGPKLLIQFQNNGVVDDSQLPKDRFSAERLKGVDSTLKIQPAKLEDSAVYLCASTHGGGSNQPQHFGDGTRLSIL.

This clonotype was counted between two and nine times. The V and J genes are TRBV7-9 and TRBJ2-5; D uncertain. V gave up 5 bases and J gave up 4 bases, with 14 bases separating them. Germline V gene sequence: CDR1 SEHNR, CDR2 FQNEAQ (reference sequence). The CDR3 has 14 residues. The CDR3 is CASSPSNAPETQYF. Here the CDR3 DNA reads TGTGCCAGCAGCCCGAGCAACGCCCCAGAGACCCAGTACTTC. The whole variable domain, remainder taken from reference TRBV7-9 and TRBJ2-5, is DTGVSQNPRHKITKRGQNVTFRCDPISEHNRLYWYRQTLGQGPEFLTYFQNEAQLEKSRLLSDRFSAERPKGSFSTLEIQRTEQGDSAMYLCASSPSNAPETQYFGPGTRLLVL.

This clonotype was counted many times. The V and J genes are TRBV7-9 and TRBJ1-2, with D uncertain. V was clipped by 1 base and J by 8 bases, with 20 bases between them. Germline CDR1 is SEHNR and CDR2 is FQNEAQ (reference sequence). The CDR3 sequence is 16 residues long. CDR3 in amino acids: CASSLGPRKGLGGYTF. The CDR3 DNA follows: TGTGCCAGCAGCTTAGGACCCCGGAAAGGCCTGGGCGGCTACACCTTC. Variable domain in full (rest from reference TRBV7-9 and TRBJ1-2): DTGVSQNPRHKITKRGQNVTFRCDPISEHNRLYWYRQTLGQGPEFLTYFQNEAQLEKSRLLSDRFSAERPKGSFSTLEIQRTEQGDSAMYLCASSLGPRKGLGGYTFGSGTRLTVV.

Ten or more counts support this clonotype. The chain uses TRBV27 and TRBJ2-1; 12 bases match TRBD2. The V gene's germline CDR1 is MNHEY and CDR2 SMNVEV (reference sequence). The CDR3 sequence is 19 residues long. The trim removed 5 bases at V and 2 bases at J, leaving 13 bases unmatched. CDR3 DNA: TGTGCCAGCAGTCCCGGTTGGGCTAGCGGGAGGGCCGCCTACAATGAGCAGTTCTTC. Protein product: CASSPGWASGRAAYNEQFF.

V usage is TRBV11-2 and J usage is TRBJ2-1; D not certain. Germline CDR1 and CDR2: SGHAT and FQNNGV. The germline V and J ends were trimmed by 7 bases and 4 bases, with 17 bases remaining between them. The CDR3 totals 15 residues. CDR3 nucleotides: TGTGCCAGCACCCTTCCGTTGGGATCATACAATGAGCAGTTCTTC. Protein product: CASTLPLGSYNEQFF.

This clonotype was found once. One base away lies a much larger clone, so this may be a sequencing read error. This CDR3 fails to terminate in the conserved phenylalanine or tryptophan, so it likely reflects a read error. The rearrangement links TRBV29-1 to TRBJ2-3; the D is unclear. The CDR3 sequence is 13 residues long. Germline CDR1 reads SQVTM; CDR2 reads ANQGSEA. V dropped 7 bases and J dropped 1 base, with 12 bases sitting between them. CDR3 DNA sequence: TGCAGCGGGGTAGCCATCGGCACAGATACGCAGTATTTA. It is translated as CSGVAIGTDTQYL.

Ten or more counts support this clonotype. The chain uses TRBV20-1 and TRBJ2-1, with D possibly TRBD2 on 7 matching bases. The length of the CDR3 is 14 residues. V shed 2 bases and J shed 7 bases, with 15 bases lying between them. Looked up from germline, CDR1 is DFQATT and CDR2 is SNEGSKA (reference sequence). The CDR3 coding sequence is TGCAGTGCTAGAAGGGCAGGGGAGGGGAATGAGCAGTTCTTC. Translating it yields CSARRAGEGNEQFF.

This clonotype was counted a single time. The chain joins TRBV7-9 to TRBJ1-2, with D perhaps TRBD1 (5 bases). This CDR3 comprises 13 residues. V dropped 6 bases and J dropped 8 bases, with 16 bases sitting between them. CDR1 and CDR2 (germline): SEHNR, FQNEAQ (reference sequence). The CDR3 DNA reads as TGTGCCAGCAGGGTTGAGACAGTTGACGGCTACACCTTC. Translated: CASRVETVDGYTF.

The chain uses TRBV6-4 and TRBJ2-1; D is uncertain. The ends were cut back, 3 bases at V and 14 bases at J, with 11 bases in the middle. Germline V gene lookup returns CDR1 MRHNA and CDR2 SNTAGT. This CDR3 is built from 11 residues. CDR3 coding DNA: TGTGCCAGCAGTGAACCGGATCTTAAGTTCTTC. Amino acid sequence: CASSEPDLKFF.

The CDR3, as DNA: TGTGCCACTAGAGACAGGCCCAATCAGCCCCAGCATTTT. Its translation: CATRDRPNQPQHF. The chain recombines TRBV19 with TRBJ1-5; maybe TRBD1 (6 bases). Deletions cut 10 bases from V and 3 bases from J, with 13 bases between. Germline V CDR1 and CDR2: LNHDA, SQIVND (reference sequence). The CDR3 loop spans 13 amino acids.

V usage is TRBV18 and J usage is TRBJ1-3, with D hard to call. The germline V gene encodes CDR1 KGHSH and CDR2 LQKENI. The CDR3 sequence is 17 residues long. Trimming left V 1 base short and J 0 bases short, with 13 bases between. CDR3 DNA: TGTGCCAGCTCACCACTTCTAGCTACAGACTCTGGAAACACCATATATTTT. It specifies CASSPLLATDSGNTIYF. Looking up the rest from reference TRBV18 and TRBJ1-3 gives the full variable domain: NAGVMQNPRHLVRRRGQEARLRCSPMKGHSHVYWYRQLPEEGLKFMVYLQKENIIDESGMPKERFSAEFPKEGPSILRIQQVVRGDSAAYFCASSPLLATDSGNTIYFGEGSWLTVV.

This clonotype was seen at least ten times. This chain joins TRBV20-1 and TRBJ2-7; 9 nucleotides match TRBD1. J was trimmed by 0 bases and V by 4 bases; bases with no gene match: 7. This CDR3 comprises 15 residues. Germline-derived CDR1 and CDR2 are DFQATT and SNEGSKA (reference sequence). CDR3 in amino acids: CSANLPGQGSYEQYF. CDR3 nucleotide sequence: TGCAGTGCTAACCTACCGGGACAGGGCTCCTACGAGCAGTACTTC.

J is TRBJ1-1 and V is TRBV11-3; TRBD1 matches 9 bases. CDR3 size: 14 residues. Germline CDR1 is SGHNT and CDR2 is YENEEA. J lost 5 bases, V lost 5 bases, and 6 bases had no gene match. The chain's CDR3 is CASSVLDRGTEAFF. The DNA of the CDR3 is TGTGCCAGCAGCGTATTGGACAGGGGTACTGAAGCTTTCTTT. The full variable domain, completed using reference TRBV11-3 and TRBJ1-1, is EAGVVQSPRYKIIEKKQPVAFWCNPISGHNTLYWYLQNLGQGPELLIRYENEEAVDDSQLPKDRFSAERLKGVDSTLKIQPAELGDSAVYLCASSVLDRGTEAFFGQGTRLTVV.

V gene TRBV27 combines with J gene TRBJ2-3; no firm D call. Trimming cost V 2 bases and J 5 bases, with 14 bases left between them. The CDR3 is made up of 15 amino acids. Germline V gene data show CDR1 as MNHEY and CDR2 as SMNVEV (reference sequence). CDR3 protein: CASSLGPSRGDTQYF. CDR3 DNA sequence: TGTGCCAGCAGTTTAGGGCCCTCCAGAGGAGATACGCAGTATTTT.